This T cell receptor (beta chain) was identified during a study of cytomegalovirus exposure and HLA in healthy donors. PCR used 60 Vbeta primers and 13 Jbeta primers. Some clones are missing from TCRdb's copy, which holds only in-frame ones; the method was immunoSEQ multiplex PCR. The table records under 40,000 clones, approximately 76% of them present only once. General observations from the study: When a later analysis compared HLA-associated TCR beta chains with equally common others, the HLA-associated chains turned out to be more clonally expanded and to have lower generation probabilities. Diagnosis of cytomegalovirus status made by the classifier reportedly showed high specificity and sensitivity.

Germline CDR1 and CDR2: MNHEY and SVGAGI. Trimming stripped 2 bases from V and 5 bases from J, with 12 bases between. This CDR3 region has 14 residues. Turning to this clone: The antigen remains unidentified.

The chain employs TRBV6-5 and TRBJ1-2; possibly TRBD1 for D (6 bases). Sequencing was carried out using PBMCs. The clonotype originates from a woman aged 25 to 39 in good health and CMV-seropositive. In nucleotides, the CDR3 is TGTGCCAGCAGTTACGACAGGTCGGGGTATGGCTACACCTTC. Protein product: CASSYDRSGYGYTF.